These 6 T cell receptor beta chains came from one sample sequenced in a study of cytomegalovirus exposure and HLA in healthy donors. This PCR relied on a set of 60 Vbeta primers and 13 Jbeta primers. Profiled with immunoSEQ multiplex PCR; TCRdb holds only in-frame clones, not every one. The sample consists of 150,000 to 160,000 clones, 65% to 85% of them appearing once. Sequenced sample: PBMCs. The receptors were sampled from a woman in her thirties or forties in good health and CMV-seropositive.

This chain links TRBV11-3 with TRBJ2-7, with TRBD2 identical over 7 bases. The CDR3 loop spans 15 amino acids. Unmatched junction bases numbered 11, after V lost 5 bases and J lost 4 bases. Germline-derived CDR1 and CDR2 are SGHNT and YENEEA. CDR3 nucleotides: TGTGCCAGCAGCCTCCGGGGAGGGCCTGTTTACGAGCAGTACTTC. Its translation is CASSLRGGPVYEQYF.

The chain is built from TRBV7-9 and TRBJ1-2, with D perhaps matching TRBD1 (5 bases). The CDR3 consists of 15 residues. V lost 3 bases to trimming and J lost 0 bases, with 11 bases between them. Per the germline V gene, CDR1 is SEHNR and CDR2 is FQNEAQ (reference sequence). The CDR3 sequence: CASSFIGGTNYGYTF. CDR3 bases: TGTGCCAGCAGCTTTATTGGGGGGACTAACTATGGCTACACCTTC.

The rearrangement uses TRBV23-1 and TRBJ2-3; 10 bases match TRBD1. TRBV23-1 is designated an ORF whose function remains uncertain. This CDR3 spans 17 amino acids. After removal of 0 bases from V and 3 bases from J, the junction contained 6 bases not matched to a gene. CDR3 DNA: TGCGCCAGCAGTCAATCAGGGACAGGGGTCAGAACAGATACGCAGTATTTT. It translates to CASSQSGTGVRTDTQYF.

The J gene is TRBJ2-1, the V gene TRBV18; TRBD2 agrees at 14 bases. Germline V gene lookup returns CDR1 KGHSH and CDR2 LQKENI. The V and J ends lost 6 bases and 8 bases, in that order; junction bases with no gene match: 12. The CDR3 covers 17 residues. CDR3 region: CASSPQGTSGRLDEQFF. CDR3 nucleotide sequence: TGTGCCAGCTCCCCCCAAGGGACTAGCGGGAGACTAGATGAGCAGTTCTTC.

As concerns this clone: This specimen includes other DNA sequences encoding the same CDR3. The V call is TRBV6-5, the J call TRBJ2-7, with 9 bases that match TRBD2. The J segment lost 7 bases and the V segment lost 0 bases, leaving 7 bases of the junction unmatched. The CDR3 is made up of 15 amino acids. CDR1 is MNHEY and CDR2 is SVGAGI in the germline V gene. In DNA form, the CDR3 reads TGTGCCAGCAGTTACTCGGCGGGAGGGTCTAGTGAGCAGTACTTC. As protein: CASSYSAGGSSEQYF.

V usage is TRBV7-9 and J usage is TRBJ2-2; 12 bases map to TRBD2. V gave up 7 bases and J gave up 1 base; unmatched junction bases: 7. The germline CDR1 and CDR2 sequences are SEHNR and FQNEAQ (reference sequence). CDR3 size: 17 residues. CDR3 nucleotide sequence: TGTGCCAGCACTAGCGGGAGGGCCGATTTGAACACCGGGGAGCTGTTTTTT. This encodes CASTSGRADLNTGELFF. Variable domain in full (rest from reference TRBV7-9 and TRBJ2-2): DTGVSQNPRHKITKRGQNVTFRCDPISEHNRLYWYRQTLGQGPEFLTYFQNEAQLEKSRLLSDRFSAERPKGSFSTLEIQRTEQGDSAMYLCASTSGRADLNTGELFFGEGSRLTVL.